Included here is one T cell receptor beta chain sequence, with context. Study processing details: Estimation of nucleated cell counts relied on the amplification of reference gene primers. Sequencing was performed with immunoSEQ multiplex PCR; in TCRdb, only in-frame clones are kept and a portion is missing. V and J calls and clone size are given by that table; D and trimming were obtained from the DNA. The sample has more than 250,000 clones, 80% to 90% seen once. The data were obtained in a study of blood T cell repertoires in COVID-19. The wider study: T cells, B-cell-depleted T cells, or PBMCs provided the cDNA or gDNA that served as material.

The CDR3 loop spans 16 amino acids. Trimming removed 5 bases from V and 4 bases from J, with 18 bases in between. CDR1 and CDR2 from the germline V gene are SEHNR and FQNEAQ (reference sequence). The receptor was isolated from a woman aged 45-65 years with COVID-19, enrolled during active disease. Specimen: peripheral blood. The chain has TRBV7-9 and TRBJ2-1, with D maybe TRBD1 (6 bases). CDR3 sequence reads: CASSNYRVAIYNEQFF. The CDR3 DNA is TGTGCCAGCAGCAATTACAGGGTTGCTATTTACAATGAGCAGTTCTTC.